These 17 T cell receptor beta chains were sequenced from one sample in a study of OX40 agonist ivuxolimab in advanced cancers. Produced via immunoSEQ multiplex PCR; TCRdb's table is partial and in-frame only. The sample contains about 46,000 clones, about 88% of which appear only once. Sequenced here: CD4+ or CD8+ T cells sorted from blood, sampled in a trial of the OX40 agonist ivuxolimab. The receptors stem from an adult with an advanced solid tumor such as melanoma, head and neck, liver or kidney cancer.

This chain connects TRBV9 to TRBJ2-3; D might be TRBD1 or TRBD2, each matching 5 bases. The germline V gene encodes CDR1 SGDLS and CDR2 YYNGEE. The CDR3 consists of 14 residues. Trimming removed 2 bases at V and 3 bases at J, with 10 bases between. CDR3: CASSVAWGTDTQYF. CDR3 nucleotide sequence: TGTGCCAGCAGCGTCGCCTGGGGGACAGATACGCAGTATTTT.

The CDR3 DNA sequence: TGTGCCAGCAGCCGCACCCTAGCAAATCCGTCCTACGAGCAGTACTTC. Amino acids: CASSRTLANPSYEQYF. The chain employs TRBV7-9 and TRBJ2-7, with D possibly matching TRBD2 (5 bases). Trimming took off 5 bases at V and 1 base at J, with 18 bases between the two ends. Looked up from germline, CDR1 is SEHNR and CDR2 is FQNEAQ (reference sequence). The CDR3 has 16 residues.

This clone was observed once. The chain links TRBV1 to TRBJ2-1; TRBD2 reflects the table's D call only, with no check against the DNA. TRBV1 constitutes a pseudogene. The CDR3 is 14 residues long. The CDR3 spells CTSSLLLAGYEQFF. DNA for the CDR3: TGCACCAGCAGCCTGTTGCTAGCGGGATATGAGCAGTTCTTC.

This chain connects TRBV7-8 to TRBJ1-3, with TRBD1 as a possible D gene (6 bases). Trimming pared 2 bases from V and 2 bases from J, leaving 16 bases between. CDR3 size: 17 residues. Per the germline V gene, CDR1 is SGHVS and CDR2 is FQNEAQ. The CDR3 coding sequence is TGTGCCAGCAGCTTAACAGGGAACAGGGCGACTGGAAACACCATATATTTT. Translation gives CASSLTGNRATGNTIYF.

The chain is built from TRBV19 and TRBJ1-4, with unresolved D. V was clipped by 2 bases and J by 10 bases, with 17 bases between them. Germline CDR1 LNHDA, CDR2 SQIVND (reference sequence). The CDR3 consists of 15 residues. The CDR3 nucleotides are TGTGCCAGTAGTATAAGTCGGACCTCGGGCGCAAAACTGTTTTTT. It is translated as CASSISRTSGAKLFF.

The chain has TRBV11-2 and TRBJ2-1; 14 nucleotides match TRBD2. This CDR3 has 16 amino acids. V was pared by 5 bases and J by 8 bases, with 8 bases of the junction left unmatched. Germline assignment: CDR1 SGHAT and CDR2 FQNNGV. The CDR3 is CASSQRTSGGSHEQFF. The CDR3 DNA is TGTGCCAGCAGCCAAAGGACTAGCGGGGGGTCACATGAGCAGTTCTTC.

This clone occurred once. J is TRBJ1-3 and V is TRBV14; unclear D gene. This CDR3 has 19 residues. Trimming removed 0 bases at V and 0 bases at J, with 18 bases between. Germline CDR1 reads SGHDN; CDR2 reads FVKESK. The CDR3 region is CASSQDVPDRSISGNTIYF. CDR3 DNA sequence: TGTGCCAGCAGCCAAGACGTCCCCGACCGGTCGATCTCTGGAAACACCATATATTTT.

This clone was detected only once. The genes are TRBV29-1 and TRBJ1-5; TRBD1 matches 9 bases. The length of the CDR3 is 13 residues. In germline, CDR1 is SQVTM, CDR2 ANQGSEA. V lost 5 bases to trimming and J lost 2 bases; unmatched junction nucleotides: 1. Here the CDR3 DNA reads TGCAGCGTTAGGACAGGGGGCAATCAGCCCCAGCATTTT. This encodes CSVRTGGNQPQHF.

This chain connects TRBV6-5 to TRBJ2-2; D call uncertain. CDR1 is MNHEY, CDR2 SVGAGI, per germline. This CDR3 has 15 amino acids. The germline V and J ends were trimmed by 2 bases and 6 bases, with 13 bases remaining between them. The CDR3 DNA sequence: TGTGCCAGCAGTTACGCTGACCAAGGTGCCGGGGAGCTGTTTTTT. Protein: CASSYADQGAGELFF.

The chain recombines TRBV30 with TRBJ1-4, with 7 bases identical to TRBD1. Germline V lookup: CDR1 GTSNPN, CDR2 SVGIG (reference sequence). This CDR3 has 15 amino acids. J gave up 2 bases and V 3 bases, and 6 bases lay outside the gene matches. The CDR3 here is CAWSTGTATNEKLFF. The CDR3 region has the DNA TGTGCCTGGAGCACCGGGACAGCCACTAATGAAAAACTGTTTTTT. Full variable domain (rest looked up from reference TRBV30 and TRBJ1-4): SQTIHQWPATLVQPVGSPLSLECTVEGTSNPNLYWYRQAAGRGLQLLFYSVGIGQISSEVPQNLSASRPQDRQFILSSKKLLLSDSGFYLCAWSTGTATNEKLFFGSGTQLSVL.

This rearrangement joins TRBV6-1 to TRBJ1-6; weak D call: TRBD1 (6 bases). The CDR3 has 15 residues. The germline V and J ends were trimmed by 2 bases and 5 bases, with 10 bases remaining between them. Germline V gene sequence: CDR1 MNHNS, CDR2 SASEGT. The CDR3 spells CASSESGQHNSPLHF. Here the CDR3 DNA reads TGTGCCAGCAGTGAATCCGGACAGCATAATTCACCCCTCCACTTT.

The chain combines TRBV5-8 with TRBJ1-5, with a tentative D call TRBD1 (5 bases). Trimming cost V 2 bases and J 0 bases, with 9 bases left between them. The germline V gene has CDR1 SGHTS and CDR2 YDEGEE. The CDR3 extends over 15 amino acids. This chain's CDR3 is CASSFRGYSNQPQHF. The CDR3 region has the DNA TGTGCCAGCAGCTTTAGGGGCTATAGCAATCAGCCCCAGCATTTT.

The rearrangement uses TRBV15 and TRBJ1-1; the D is unclear. The germline V gene encodes CDR1 LNHNV and CDR2 YYDKDF (reference sequence). The V end lost 0 bases, the J end lost 0 bases, and 5 bases lay between the germline ends. The CDR3 runs 14 residues. The CDR3 sequence is CATSRDRLNTEAFF. As DNA, the CDR3 is TGTGCCACCAGCAGAGACAGGTTGAACACTGAAGCTTTCTTT.

This clone was detected once. The chain recombines TRBV11-2 with TRBJ2-5; 10 positions match TRBD2. CDR1 is SGHAT and CDR2 is FQNNGV in the germline V gene. The CDR3 consists of 16 residues. Trimming removed 7 bases from V and 1 base from J; junction bases left unmatched: 9. This CDR3 reads CASTPASGSLQETQYF. The CDR3 DNA follows: TGTGCCAGCACCCCCGCTAGCGGGAGCCTCCAAGAGACCCAGTACTTC.

The J gene is TRBJ2-1, the V gene TRBV5-5, with 11 positions matching TRBD2. J was trimmed by 6 bases and V by 2 bases; bases with no gene match: 4. From germline, CDR1 is SGHKS and CDR2 YYEKEE (reference sequence). The CDR3 is 15 residues long. The chain's CDR3 is CASSFSGRARNEQFF. The CDR3 bases are TGTGCCAGCAGCTTTAGCGGGAGGGCGCGCAATGAGCAGTTCTTC. The whole variable domain, remainder taken from reference TRBV5-5 and TRBJ2-1, is DAGVTQSPTHLIKTRGQQVTLRCSPISGHKSVSWYQQVLGQGPQFIFQYYEKEERGRGNFPDRFSARQFPNYSSELNVNALLLGDSALYLCASSFSGRARNEQFFGPGTRLTVL.

The chain employs TRBV30 and TRBJ2-1; D tentatively reads TRBD1 or TRBD2 (5 bases each). V was shortened by 4 bases and J by 4 bases, with 14 bases between the two germline ends. Germline CDR1 GTSNPN, CDR2 SVGIG (reference sequence). This CDR3 has 14 residues. Written as DNA, the CDR3 is TGTGCCTGGAAACTAGGAAGGGGTTACAATGAGCAGTTCTTC. The encoded protein is CAWKLGRGYNEQFF.

V is TRBV28 and J is TRBJ1-1, with a possible D match to TRBD1 (5 bases). Germline CDR1 reads MDHEN; CDR2 reads SYDVKM. The CDR3 consists of 13 residues. The V and J ends lost 3 bases and 6 bases respectively, with 11 bases between them. DNA of the CDR3: TGTGCCAGCAGTTTTATGAGGGGCTCTGAAGCTTTCTTT. Protein product: CASSFMRGSEAFF.